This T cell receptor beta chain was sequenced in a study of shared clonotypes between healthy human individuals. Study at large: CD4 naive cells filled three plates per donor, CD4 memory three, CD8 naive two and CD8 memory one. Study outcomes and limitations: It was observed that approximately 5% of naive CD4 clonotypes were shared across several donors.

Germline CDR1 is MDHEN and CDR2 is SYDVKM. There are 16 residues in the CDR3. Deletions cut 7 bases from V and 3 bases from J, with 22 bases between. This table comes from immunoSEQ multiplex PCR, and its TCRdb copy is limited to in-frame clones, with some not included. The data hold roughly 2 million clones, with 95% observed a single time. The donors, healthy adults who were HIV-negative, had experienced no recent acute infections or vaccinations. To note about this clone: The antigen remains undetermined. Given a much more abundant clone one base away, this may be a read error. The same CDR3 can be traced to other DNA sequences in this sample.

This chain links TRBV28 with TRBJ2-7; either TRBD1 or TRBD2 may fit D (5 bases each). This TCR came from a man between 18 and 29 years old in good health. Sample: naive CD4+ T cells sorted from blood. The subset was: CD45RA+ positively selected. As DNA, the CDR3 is TGTGCCAGCACCCGGCAGGGATCGAGGGGCCGCTACGAGCAGTACTTC. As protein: CASTRQGSRGRYEQYF. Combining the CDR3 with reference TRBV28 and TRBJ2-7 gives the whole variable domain DVKVTQSSRYLVKRTGEKVFLECVQDMDHENMFWYRQDPGLGLRLIYFSYDVKMKEKGDIPEGYSVSREKKERFSLILESASTNQTSMYLCASTRQGSRGRYEQYFGPGTRLTVT.